These 8 T cell receptor beta chains share one sample of origin, sequenced in a study of regulatory T cells in long-lasting Graves disease. Relying on iRepertoire HTBI primers and Arm-PCR of CDR3 regions, the team built TCR beta libraries. A single record per CDR3 protein comes from TCRdb applying MiXCR to the multiplex PCR reads. The sample records hundreds of thousands of distinct CDR3 sequences, roughly 12% being singletons. Time point noted: newly diagnosed GD, antithyroid drugs for less than 3 months. PBMCs provided the RNA from which the TCR library was made. This same sample was also part of a study on T cells in Graves' hyperthyroidism and ophthalmopathy.

Material: peripheral blood mononuclear cells (PBMCs), obtained at new diagnosis, from a patient treated with antithyroid drugs. The source of these receptors is a man aged 25-40 years with Graves disease.

This clonotype was seen repeatedly, ten times or more. The chain has TRBV12-3 or TRBV12-4 and TRBJ2-3; D unclear. CDR3 length equals 12 residues. Trimming shortened V by 6 bases and J by 4 bases, and 8 bases separated the two germline ends. DNA of the CDR3: TGTGCCAGCAGCTCCCCTCCAGATACGCAGTATTTT. Its translation: CASSSPPDTQYF.

Many counts were recorded for this clonotype. The chain combines TRBV30 with TRBJ2-5; the D is unclear. This CDR3 has 17 amino acids. Germline loops: CDR1 GTSNPN, CDR2 SVGIG (reference sequence). Trimming removed 1 base at V and 4 bases at J, with 22 bases between. CDR3 coding DNA: TGTGCCTGGAGTGCCCTTCTGGGTCCTAGGTTGGGAGAGACCCAGTACTTC. This sequence encodes CAWSALLGPRLGETQYF. Drawing the rest from reference TRBV30 and TRBJ2-5, the complete variable domain is SQTIHQWPATLVQPVGSPLSLECTVEGTSNPNLYWYRQAAGRGLQLLFYSVGIGQISSEVPQNLSASRPQDRQFILSSKKLLLSDSGFYLCAWSALLGPRLGETQYFGPGTRLLVL.

This clonotype came up a few times. The V call is TRBV19, the J call TRBJ1-1; the D gene is possibly TRBD1 (6 bases). There are 16 residues in the CDR3. The V and J ends lost 5 bases and 1 base respectively, with 17 bases between them. Germline CDR1 LNHDA, CDR2 SQIVND (reference sequence). CDR3 sequence: CASSLFPRGANTEAFF. CDR3 nucleotides: TGTGCCAGTAGTCTCTTCCCTCGGGGGGCGAACACTGAAGCTTTCTTT.

This clonotype was counted at least ten times. The rearrangement links TRBV13 to TRBJ2-1; TRBD2 is a possible D gene (5 bases). In germline, CDR1 is PRHDT, CDR2 FYEKMQ (reference sequence). The V gene lost 5 bases and the J gene lost 3 bases, with 14 bases spanning the gap. This CDR3 contains 15 residues. The CDR3 DNA reads as TGTGCCAGCAGCACGGGAAGGGAATACTACAATGAGCAGTTCTTC. Its protein product is CASSTGREYYNEQFF.

This clonotype was seen at least ten times. The chain has TRBV29-1 and TRBJ2-7; D may correspond to TRBD1 or TRBD2 (5 bases each). Germline CDR1 SQVTM, CDR2 ANQGSEA. Deletions cut 8 bases from V and 0 bases from J, with 14 bases between. CDR3 length equals 13 residues. The CDR3 reads CSYRDPSSYEQYF. The CDR3 DNA follows: TGCAGCTACCGGGACCCCTCCTCCTACGAGCAGTACTTC.

This clonotype was detected only a few times. This rearrangement joins TRBV6-1 to TRBJ1-2; TRBD1 aligns across 8 bases. The CDR3 spans 12 residues. With 5 bases clipped from V and 7 bases from J, the junction kept 3 bases outside the gene matches. The germline V gene has CDR1 MNHNS and CDR2 SASEGT. The CDR3 is CASSRQGPGYTF. As DNA, the CDR3 is TGTGCCAGCAGTCGACAGGGGCCTGGCTACACCTTC.

This clonotype was seen at least ten times. The V call is TRBV2, the J call TRBJ2-1, with 10 positions matching TRBD2. Germline CDR1 and CDR2: SNHLY and FYNNEI. J gave up 4 bases and V 11 bases, and 8 bases lay outside the gene matches. This CDR3 contains 14 residues. The CDR3: CAGRKAGGYNEQFF. CDR3 bases: TGTGCCGGTCGGAAAGCGGGAGGGTACAATGAGCAGTTCTTC. Full variable domain (outside the CDR3, taken from reference TRBV2 and TRBJ2-1): EPEVTQTPSHQVTQMGQEVILRCVPISNHLYFYWYRQILGQKVEFLVSFYNNEISEKSEIFDDQFSVERPDGSNFTLKIRSTKLEDSAMYFCAGRKAGGYNEQFFGPGTRLTVL.

To note about this clonotype: A much larger clone differs from this one at a single base, so this may be a read error. The V call is TRBV20-1, the J call TRBJ2-1, with D perhaps matching TRBD2 (6 bases). Germline V CDR1 and CDR2: DFQATT, SNEGSKA (reference sequence). This CDR3 spans 12 amino acids. CDR3 amino acids: CSGEDFYNEQSF. DNA for the CDR3: TGCAGCGGGGAGGATTTCTACAATGAGCAGTCCTTC.